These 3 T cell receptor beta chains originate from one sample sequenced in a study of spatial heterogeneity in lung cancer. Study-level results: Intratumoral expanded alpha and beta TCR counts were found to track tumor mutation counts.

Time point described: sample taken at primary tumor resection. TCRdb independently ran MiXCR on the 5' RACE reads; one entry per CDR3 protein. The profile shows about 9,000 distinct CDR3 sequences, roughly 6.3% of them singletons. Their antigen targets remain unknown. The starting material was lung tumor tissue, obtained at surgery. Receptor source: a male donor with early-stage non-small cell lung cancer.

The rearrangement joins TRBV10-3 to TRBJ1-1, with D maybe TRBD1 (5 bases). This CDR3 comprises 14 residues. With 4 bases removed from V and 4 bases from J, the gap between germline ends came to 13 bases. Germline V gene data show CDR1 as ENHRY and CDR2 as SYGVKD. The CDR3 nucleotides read TGTGCCATCAGTGGCGGGGCGATGAGCACTGAAGCTTTCTTT. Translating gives CAISGGAMSTEAFF.

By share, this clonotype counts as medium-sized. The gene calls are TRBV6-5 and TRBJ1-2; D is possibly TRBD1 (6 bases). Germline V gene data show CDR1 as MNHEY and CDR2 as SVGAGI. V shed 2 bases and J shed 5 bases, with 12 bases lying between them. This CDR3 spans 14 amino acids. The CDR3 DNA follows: TGTGCCAGCAGTTACGACAGGCTGTTTTATGGCTACACCTTC. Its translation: CASSYDRLFYGYTF.

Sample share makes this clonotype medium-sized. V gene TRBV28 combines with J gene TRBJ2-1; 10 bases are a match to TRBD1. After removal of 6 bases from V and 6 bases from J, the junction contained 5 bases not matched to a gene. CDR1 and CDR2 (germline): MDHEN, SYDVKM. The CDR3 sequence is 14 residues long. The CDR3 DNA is TGTGCCAGCAGGACAGGGGGCCATTCCAATGAGCAGTTCTTC. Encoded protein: CASRTGGHSNEQFF. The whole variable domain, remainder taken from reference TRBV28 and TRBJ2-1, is DVKVTQSSRYLVKRTGEKVFLECVQDMDHENMFWYRQDPGLGLRLIYFSYDVKMKEKGDIPEGYSVSREKKERFSLILESASTNQTSMYLCASRTGGHSNEQFFGPGTRLTVL.